The present TCR beta chain was sequenced within a study of blood T cell repertoires in COVID-19. TCRdb keeps only in-frame clones here, not all; method: immunoSEQ multiplex PCR. The sample yields roughly 180,000 clones, approximately 81% seen once. Sequencing was performed on peripheral blood. This sequence originates from a woman aged 45 to 65 with COVID-19, enrolled during active disease.

The CDR3 loop reads CASSQGTGSHQPQHF. In DNA, the CDR3 is TGCGCCAGCAGCCAAGGTACAGGGTCACATCAGCCCCAGCATTTT. The chain carries TRBV4-1 and TRBJ1-5, with D possibly TRBD1 on 6 matching bases. CDR1 is MGHRA, CDR2 YSYEKL, per germline. CDR3 length: 15 amino acids. V was shortened by 1 base and J by 5 bases, with 12 bases between the two germline ends.